The 24 T cell receptor beta chains reported below all come from one sample, sequenced in a study of cytomegalovirus exposure and HLA in healthy donors. PCR involved 60 Vbeta and 13 Jbeta primers. The protocol was immunoSEQ multiplex PCR, while the TCRdb copy is restricted to in-frame clones and leaves out a portion. The sample consists of 160,000 or so clones, around 80% of them appearing once. Sequencing was done on a sample of PBMCs. The source is a woman between 18 and 30 years old in good health and CMV-seronegative.

The rearrangement links TRBV6-5 to TRBJ1-6; D uncertain. The CDR3 loop spans 12 amino acids. Germline lookup yields CDR1 MNHEY and CDR2 SVGAGI. V was shortened by 0 bases and J by 10 bases, with 4 bases between the two germline ends. CDR3 protein: CASSYSKSPLHF. CDR3 sequence (DNA): TGTGCCAGCAGTTACTCCAAATCACCCCTCCACTTT.

The genes are TRBV30 and TRBJ2-7, with a possible D match to TRBD2 (5 bases). This CDR3 comprises 13 residues. The germline gives CDR1 GTSNPN, CDR2 SVGIG (reference sequence). V was pared by 0 bases and J by 3 bases, with 9 bases between. CDR3 sequence reads: CAWSVMGDYEQYF. Here the CDR3 DNA reads TGTGCCTGGAGTGTGATGGGAGACTACGAGCAGTACTTC.

The chain has TRBV30 and TRBJ1-6; TRBD1 is a possible D gene (6 bases). Germline values: CDR1 GTSNPN, CDR2 SVGIG (reference sequence). Trimming left V 2 bases short and J 7 bases short, with 15 bases between. This CDR3 spans 15 amino acids. CDR3 protein: CAWSRRDMGNSPLHF. DNA of the CDR3: TGTGCCTGGAGTCGCCGGGACATGGGGAATTCACCCCTCCACTTT.

On this clone itself: This same CDR3 is encoded by further DNA sequences in the sample. The chain has TRBV6-6 and TRBJ1-1, with D perhaps matching TRBD1 (6 bases). The CDR3 contains 14 residues. Trimming stripped 6 bases from V and 1 base from J, with 12 bases between. Germline V gene sequence: CDR1 MNHNY, CDR2 SVGAGI (reference sequence). CDR3 sequence (DNA): TGTGCCAGCAGCCTAGGGGGTGGGAACACTGAAGCTTTCTTT. It is translated as CASSLGGGNTEAFF.

This chain connects TRBV2 to TRBJ1-2, with D tentatively TRBD1 (6 bases). The germline V and J ends were trimmed by 4 bases and 5 bases, with 11 bases remaining between them. There are 13 residues in the CDR3. The germline V gene encodes CDR1 SNHLY and CDR2 FYNNEI. The CDR3 DNA follows: TGTGCCAGCAGTGCGGACAGTTATTATGGCTACACCTTC. This translates into CASSADSYYGYTF. Together with reference TRBV2 and TRBJ1-2, the CDR3 gives the full variable domain: EPEVTQTPSHQVTQMGQEVILRCVPISNHLYFYWYRQILGQKVEFLVSFYNNEISEKSEIFDDQFSVERPDGSNFTLKIRSTKLEDSAMYFCASSADSYYGYTFGSGTRLTVV.

In this sample, this clone turned up a few times. The J gene is TRBJ1-2, the V gene TRBV5-5; unclear D gene. This CDR3 region has 15 residues. Trimming cost V 5 bases and J 4 bases, with 18 bases left between them. Germline V gene sequence: CDR1 SGHKS, CDR2 YYEKEE (reference sequence). CDR3 protein: CASSRPGSSTYGYTF. As DNA, the CDR3 is TGTGCCAGCAGTCGTCCGGGGAGCAGTACCTATGGCTACACCTTC.

The rearrangement uses TRBV5-4 and TRBJ2-3; 10 bases map to TRBD2. Germline V lookup: CDR1 SGHNT, CDR2 YYREEE (reference sequence). V gave up 2 bases and J gave up 2 bases; unmatched junction bases: 2. The CDR3 has 15 amino acids. The chain's CDR3 is CASSFGLAATDTQYF. DNA of the CDR3: TGTGCCAGCAGCTTCGGACTAGCGGCCACAGATACGCAGTATTTT. The full variable domain, its missing parts supplied by reference TRBV5-4 and TRBJ2-3, is ETGVTQSPTHLIKTRGQQVTLRCSSQSGHNTVSWYQQALGQGPQFIFQYYREEENGRGNFPPRFSGLQFPNYSSELNVNALELDDSALYLCASSFGLAATDTQYFGPGTRLTVL.

The V call is TRBV19, the J call TRBJ1-1, with 8 bases lining up with TRBD1. The CDR3 covers 15 residues. V was pared by 2 bases and J by 0 bases, with 2 bases of the junction left unmatched. Per germline, CDR1 LNHDA and CDR2 SQIVND (reference sequence). CDR3 coding DNA: TGTGCCAGTAGTATATCAGGGGGCATGAACACTGAAGCTTTCTTT. Its protein product is CASSISGGMNTEAFF.

The table lists this clone with a few counts. This chain's CDR3 is CASSYRYEQYF. The CDR3 DNA reads as TGTGCCAGCAGTTACAGGTACGAGCAGTACTTC. The chain carries TRBV28 and TRBJ2-7, with D tentatively TRBD1 (5 bases). Germline V gene lookup returns CDR1 MDHEN and CDR2 SYDVKM. The ends were cut back, 4 bases at V and 4 bases at J, with 5 bases in the middle. CDR3 length: 11 amino acids.

The rearrangement links TRBV19 to TRBJ1-1; TRBD1 matches at 10 bases. Trimming removed 7 bases from V and 2 bases from J; junction bases left unmatched: 10. The CDR3 spans 16 residues. Germline V gene lookup returns CDR1 LNHDA and CDR2 SQIVND (reference sequence). The CDR3 coding sequence is TGTGCCAGTAAACACCGGGACAGGGGCATCAACACTGAAGCTTTCTTT. It yields the protein CASKHRDRGINTEAFF.

The CDR3 reads CASSLYYEQYF. The DNA of the CDR3 is TGTGCCAGCAGCTTGTACTACGAGCAGTACTTC. The chain carries TRBV7-2 and TRBJ2-7; D unresolved. The CDR3 runs to 11 residues. Trimming took 3 bases from V and 3 from J, leaving 3 bases between them. Germline V lookup: CDR1 SGHTA, CDR2 FQGNSA.

This chain's CDR3 is CASSLSGSNSPLHF. Written as DNA, the CDR3 is TGTGCCAGCAGCTTGAGCGGGTCTAATTCACCCCTCCACTTT. The chain recombines TRBV5-4 with TRBJ1-6; D call uncertain. The CDR3 contains 14 residues. Per the germline V gene, CDR1 is SGHNT and CDR2 is YYREEE (reference sequence). V lost 1 base and J 6 bases, leaving 8 bases between the germline ends.

V and J are TRBV6-1 and TRBJ2-6; no clear D. This CDR3 is built from 15 residues. Germline V CDR1 and CDR2: MNHNS, SASEGT. V lost 7 bases and J 0 bases, leaving 10 bases between the germline ends. In DNA form, the CDR3 reads TGTGCCAGCACGGGTGGATACTCTGGGGCCAACGTCCTGACTTTC. The encoded protein is CASTGGYSGANVLTF.

V gene TRBV6-1 combines with J gene TRBJ2-5, with D possibly TRBD1 on 6 matching bases. Germline loops: CDR1 MNHNS, CDR2 SASEGT. The CDR3 is made up of 12 amino acids. V lost 6 bases to trimming and J lost 5 bases, with 10 bases between them. CDR3: CASRRTVETQYF. CDR3 DNA sequence: TGTGCCAGCAGGAGGACAGTGGAGACCCAGTACTTC.

The V gene is TRBV6-5, the J gene TRBJ2-7; D is perhaps TRBD1 (5 bases). Trimming left V 6 bases short and J 4 bases short, with 10 bases between. The CDR3 runs to 12 residues. Germline lookup yields CDR1 MNHEY and CDR2 SVGAGI. CDR3 bases: TGTGCCAGCAGACGGACATTGTACGAGCAGTACTTC. Encoded protein: CASRRTLYEQYF.

The chain combines TRBV2 with TRBJ1-3; 7 bases map to TRBD1. Trimming at V came to 5 bases and at J to 0 bases, leaving 4 bases not matched to a gene. CDR1 is SNHLY and CDR2 is FYNNEI in the germline V gene. CDR3 length: 15 residues. In nucleotides, the CDR3 is TGTGCCAGCAGTAGGGACAGCGGCTCTGGAAACACCATATATTTT. Amino acid sequence: CASSRDSGSGNTIYF.

The genes are TRBV7-9 and TRBJ1-1; 7 nucleotides line up with TRBD1. The CDR3 runs to 14 residues. Germline V CDR1 and CDR2: SEHNR, FQNEAQ (reference sequence). With V trimmed by 5 bases and J by 1 base, 4 bases remained unmatched. The CDR3 sequence: CASSEQGKNTEAFF. For the CDR3, the DNA is TGTGCCAGCAGCGAACAGGGGAAGAACACTGAAGCTTTCTTT.

This chain uses TRBV6-1 with TRBJ2-7; a possible D gene is TRBD2 (6 bases). The V end was cut by 6 bases, the J end by 7 bases, with 22 bases between. CDR1 and CDR2 (germline): MNHNS, SASEGT. This CDR3 has 15 residues. Written as DNA, the CDR3 is TGTGCCAGCAGAGGATCCCGGGGGACCGAGAGGGAGCAGTACTTC. This translates into CASRGSRGTEREQYF.

V gene TRBV9 combines with J gene TRBJ1-5; 7 bases fit TRBD1. The germline CDR1 and CDR2 sequences are SGDLS and YYNGEE. The CDR3 loop spans 14 amino acids. V shed 2 bases and J 3 bases; nucleotides not matched to a gene: 2. The CDR3 sequence: CASSVGQANQPQHF. The DNA of the CDR3 is TGTGCCAGCAGCGTTGGACAGGCCAATCAGCCCCAGCATTTT.

The chain couples TRBV6-5 to TRBJ1-5; tentative D call: TRBD1 (6 bases). Germline V gene data show CDR1 as MNHEY and CDR2 as SVGAGI. This CDR3 has 14 residues. Trimming pared 2 bases from V and 4 bases from J, leaving 9 bases between. The chain's CDR3 is CASSYGGANQPQHF. The CDR3 coding sequence is TGTGCCAGCAGTTACGGGGGGGCTAATCAGCCCCAGCATTTT.

This chain joins TRBV6-4 and TRBJ2-3, with TRBD2 identical over 14 bases. There are 15 residues in the CDR3. Germline-derived CDR1 and CDR2 are MRHNA and SNTAGT. V shed 5 bases and J 5 bases; nucleotides not matched to a gene: 3. As DNA, the CDR3 is TGTGCCAGCAGTCCGACTAGCGGGGGGGGAGATACGCAGTATTTT. It codes for CASSPTSGGGDTQYF.

The chain combines TRBV13 with TRBJ1-1, with no clear D. Per germline, CDR1 PRHDT and CDR2 FYEKMQ (reference sequence). CDR3 length equals 16 residues. V lost 2 bases, J lost 0 bases, and 13 bases lay in between. CDR3: CASSLIQSLLNTEAFF. For the CDR3, the DNA is TGTGCCAGCAGCTTAATACAGAGTCTTCTGAACACTGAAGCTTTCTTT.

This clone was seen more than once but under ten times. This chain links TRBV10-3 with TRBJ1-1, with 10 positions matching TRBD1. The CDR3 consists of 15 residues. V lost 5 bases and J lost 1; bases outside the gene matches: 4. Per the germline V gene, CDR1 is ENHRY and CDR2 is SYGVKD. The CDR3 loop is CAISRQGAKNTEAFF. CDR3 DNA: TGTGCCATCAGTAGACAGGGGGCGAAGAACACTGAAGCTTTCTTT.

The chain combines TRBV6-6 with TRBJ1-1; TRBD1 matches at 8 bases. The V segment lost 5 bases and the J segment 3 bases; nucleotides outside the gene matches: 2. Germline-derived CDR1 and CDR2 are MNHNY and SVGAGI (reference sequence). The CDR3 loop spans 13 amino acids. The CDR3 loop reads CASSTGGYTEAFF. The CDR3 DNA sequence: TGTGCCAGCAGTACAGGGGGTTACACTGAAGCTTTCTTT.